Below are 27 T cell receptor beta chains sequenced from a single sample in a study of response to subunit inactivated influenza vaccine. TCRdb processed the RT-PCR reads anew with MiXCR; each CDR3 protein has one entry. The sample lists fewer than 550,000 distinct CDR3 sequences, around 25% seen once, with approximately 2% in the top ten. The specimen comprised CD4+ T cells sorted from PBMCs, sampled more than 4 days after vaccination. All receptors derive from a man aged 50 to 60 who received an inactivated influenza vaccine.

The chain employs TRBV10-3 and TRBJ2-1; 10 bases match TRBD1. J was trimmed by 7 bases and V by 10 bases; bases with no gene match: 4. This CDR3 has 12 amino acids. Germline CDR1 and CDR2: ENHRY and SYGVKD. The CDR3: CATGQGMNEQFF. DNA for the CDR3: TGTGCCACGGGACAGGGGATGAATGAGCAGTTCTTC.

The table lists this clonotype with a few counts. The chain employs TRBV11-2 and TRBJ1-2, with D possibly TRBD1 on 6 matching bases. The germline V gene encodes CDR1 SGHAT and CDR2 FQNNGV. The germline V and J ends were trimmed by 1 base and 8 bases, with 14 bases remaining between them. CDR3 length equals 14 residues. The CDR3 nucleotides are TGTGCCAGCAGCTTAGCAGGGTCAGGGGACGGCTACACCTTC. This encodes CASSLAGSGDGYTF.

This chain uses TRBV7-2 with TRBJ1-2, with TRBD1 identical over 11 bases. Germline V lookup: CDR1 SGHTA, CDR2 FQGNSA. The V segment lost 6 bases and the J segment 2 bases; nucleotides outside the gene matches: 2. This CDR3 region has 14 residues. The CDR3 DNA is TGTGCCAGCAGTTGGACAGGGGGCAACTATGGCTACACCTTC. It is translated as CASSWTGGNYGYTF.

The chain joins TRBV11-2 to TRBJ1-1, with D tentatively TRBD1 (6 bases). V was pared by 3 bases and J by 10 bases, with 21 bases between. Germline CDR1 is SGHAT and CDR2 is FQNNGV. The CDR3 has 15 amino acids. The chain's CDR3 is CASSLYGGAGLGAFF. In DNA, the CDR3 is TGTGCCAGCAGCTTGTACGGGGGCGCAGGACTAGGAGCTTTCTTT.

V usage is TRBV5-6 and J usage is TRBJ1-2, with TRBD1 as a possible D gene (5 bases). Trimming pared 4 bases from V and 3 bases from J, leaving 13 bases between. This CDR3 region has 14 residues. The germline V gene has CDR1 SGHDT and CDR2 YYEEEE. The CDR3 loop reads CASSVSDRYYGYTF. The CDR3 nucleotides read TGTGCCAGCAGCGTCTCCGACAGATACTATGGCTACACCTTC. Variable domain in full (rest from reference TRBV5-6 and TRBJ1-2): DAGVTQSPTHLIKTRGQQVTLRCSPKSGHDTVSWYQQALGQGPQFIFQYYEEEERQRGNFPDRFSGHQFPNYSSELNVNALLLGDSALYLCASSVSDRYYGYTFGSGTRLTVV.

This clonotype was observed a few times. The CDR3 nucleotides read TGTGCCAGCAGTTTACCGCCTAGCCATGAGCAGTTCTTC. Translating gives CASSLPPSHEQFF. The rearrangement joins TRBV28 to TRBJ2-1; tentatively, D is TRBD2 (5 bases). V was pared by 2 bases and J by 8 bases, with 10 bases between. CDR1 is MDHEN and CDR2 is SYDVKM in the germline V gene. This CDR3 contains 13 residues.

This clonotype turned up a few times. The V and J genes are TRBV30 and TRBJ2-7; D is ambiguous. Trimming removed 2 bases from V and 3 bases from J, with 8 bases in between. Germline V gives CDR1 GTSNPN, CDR2 SVGIG (reference sequence). CDR3 length: 12 amino acids. The CDR3 DNA reads TGTGCCTGGAGTCCTCACAACTACGAGCAGTACTTC. It specifies CAWSPHNYEQYF.

The table lists this clonotype with a few counts. This chain connects TRBV5-4 to TRBJ2-7; D is ambiguous. CDR3 length equals 13 residues. Trimming removed 0 bases from V and 3 bases from J, with 7 bases in between. Germline V gives CDR1 SGHNT, CDR2 YYREEE (reference sequence). The CDR3 coding sequence is TGTGCCAGCAGCTTGGGCAACGACTACGAGCAGTACTTC. It codes for CASSLGNDYEQYF.

The chain employs TRBV7-6 and TRBJ1-3; possibly TRBD1 for D (6 bases). This CDR3 has 14 amino acids. The germline V gene has CDR1 SGHVS and CDR2 FNYEAQ. Deletions cut 5 bases from V and 4 bases from J, with 12 bases between. The CDR3 DNA follows: TGTGCCAGCAGCCTAGGGACACCAGGAAACACCATATATTTT. Protein product: CASSLGTPGNTIYF. The variable domain in full, with the rest retrieved from reference TRBV7-6 and TRBJ1-3, is GAGVSQSPRYKVTKRGQDVALRCDPISGHVSLYWYRQALGQGPEFLTYFNYEAQQDKSGLPNDRFSAERPEGSISTLTIQRTEQRDSAMYRCASSLGTPGNTIYFGEGSWLTVV.

This rearrangement joins TRBV11-2 to TRBJ2-7; 13 bases match TRBD2. The V gene's germline CDR1 is SGHAT and CDR2 FQNNGV. V lost 6 bases, J lost 0 bases, and 14 bases stayed unmatched. CDR3 length: 19 residues. Here the CDR3 DNA reads TGTGCCAGCAGACGTACGACTAGCGGGAGGCCCGGAAGCTCCTACGAGCAGTACTTC. Protein sequence: CASRRTTSGRPGSSYEQYF.

Only a few counts were recorded for this clonotype. V gene TRBV6-2 or TRBV6-3 combines with J gene TRBJ2-5; TRBD2 matches 7 bases. The CDR3 has 13 residues. Germline values: CDR1 MNHEY, CDR2 SVGEGT. V gave up 6 bases and J gave up 5 bases; unmatched junction bases: 6. The CDR3 nucleotides are TGTGCCAGCAGCCTCCATAGCGGGGAGACCCAGTACTTC. Translated: CASSLHSGETQYF.

The chain links TRBV19 to TRBJ2-5, with D possibly being TRBD2 (6 bases). Germline V gives CDR1 LNHDA, CDR2 SQIVND (reference sequence). The CDR3 extends over 14 amino acids. The V end was cut by 3 bases, the J end by 3 bases, with 11 bases between. CDR3 region: CASSMELAEETQYF. For the CDR3, the DNA is TGTGCCAGTAGTATGGAACTAGCTGAAGAGACCCAGTACTTC. The variable domain in full, completed from reference TRBV19 and TRBJ2-5, reads DGGITQSPKYLFRKEGQNVTLSCEQNLNHDAMYWYRQDPGQGLRLIYYSQIVNDFQKGDIAEGYSVSREKKESFPLTVTSAQKNPTAFYLCASSMELAEETQYFGPGTRLLVL.

The gene calls are TRBV11-2 and TRBJ1-2; perhaps TRBD1 as D (6 bases). Trimming cost V 5 bases and J 2 bases, with 15 bases left between them. The CDR3 runs 15 residues. Germline V gene sequence: CDR1 SGHAT, CDR2 FQNNGV. CDR3 DNA: TGTGCCAGCAGCCCCCAACAGGGAGGAAACTATGGCTACACCTTC. The encoded protein is CASSPQQGGNYGYTF.

The chain recombines TRBV30 with TRBJ2-2, with no clear D. The CDR3 totals 12 residues. Germline V gene data show CDR1 as GTSNPN and CDR2 as SVGIG (reference sequence). Between the trimmed V and J ends, which lost 5 bases and 2 bases, there was a span of 6 bases. This chain's CDR3 is CAWDINTGELFF. The CDR3 coding sequence is TGTGCCTGGGACATAAACACCGGGGAGCTGTTTTTT.

In regard to this clonotype: One end of the junction does not line up with germline, which may come from a read error. This chain joins TRBV7-2 and TRBJ1-1; D possibly corresponds to TRBD1 (5 bases). In germline, CDR1 is SGHTA, CDR2 FQGNSA. The CDR3 is 13 amino acids. The CDR3 spells CASNLDRKGEAFF. The CDR3 nucleotides read TGTGCCAGCAACTTAGACAGAAAGGGTGAGGCTTTCTTT.

This clonotype was counted a few times. This chain links TRBV4-3 with TRBJ2-7; either TRBD1 or TRBD2 may fit D (5 bases each). The V end was cut by 0 bases, the J end by 6 bases, with 15 bases between. The germline CDR1 and CDR2 sequences are LGHNA and YSLEER. The CDR3 length is 15 residues. CDR3 loop: CASSQEWAGTGEQYF. DNA of the CDR3: TGCGCCAGCAGCCAAGAGTGGGCAGGGACCGGCGAGCAGTACTTC.

The table lists this clonotype with a few counts. The rearrangement joins TRBV3-1 to TRBJ1-1; D unresolved. CDR1 and CDR2 (germline): LGHDT, YNNKEL (reference sequence). This CDR3 is built from 12 residues. Trimming stripped 0 bases from V and 6 bases from J, with 5 bases between. CDR3 protein: CASSQDHAEAFF. In nucleotides, the CDR3 is TGTGCCAGCAGCCAAGACCACGCTGAAGCTTTCTTT.

This clonotype has at least ten counts. The CDR3 is CASSLAAGNSPLHF. CDR3 bases: TGTGCCAGCAGCTTGGCTGCAGGAAATTCACCCCTCCACTTT. The genes are TRBV5-6 and TRBJ1-6; D not certain. The germline CDR1 and CDR2 sequences are SGHDT and YYEEEE. The CDR3 runs 14 residues. Trimming left V 0 bases short and J 7 bases short, with 8 bases between.

The V and J genes are TRBV6-1 and TRBJ2-7, with 7 positions matching TRBD2. The CDR3 runs to 13 residues. With V trimmed by 7 bases and J by 5 bases, 8 bases remained unmatched. Germline CDR1 reads MNHNS; CDR2 reads SASEGT. For the CDR3, the DNA is TGTGCCAGCATTGGGACTATGGATAACGAGCAGTACTTC. Translating it yields CASIGTMDNEQYF.

The V gene is TRBV4-2, the J gene TRBJ2-1, with D possibly being TRBD1 (5 bases). Germline V gene lookup returns CDR1 LGHNA and CDR2 YNFKEQ. This CDR3 is built from 15 residues. V lost 4 bases, J lost 3 bases, and 13 bases lay in between. CDR3 sequence reads: CASSPRGRDYNEQFF. The DNA for the CDR3 is TGTGCCAGCAGCCCCAGAGGCAGGGACTACAATGAGCAGTTCTTC.

Only a few counts were recorded for this clonotype. The chain links TRBV4-3 to TRBJ2-3, with D possibly TRBD1 on 5 matching bases. The CDR3 has 15 amino acids. The ends were cut back, 3 bases at V and 6 bases at J, with 16 bases in the middle. CDR1 is LGHNA, CDR2 YSLEER, per germline. The CDR3 spells CASSHNRLSEDTQYF. In DNA, the CDR3 is TGCGCCAGCAGCCACAACAGGCTGTCCGAGGATACGCAGTATTTT.

Here the CDR3 DNA reads TGCAGCGCAGCACTAGCGGGAGGGCGGCGAGAGACCCAGTACTTC. Its translation is CSAALAGGRRETQYF. The chain uses TRBV29-1 and TRBJ2-5; 13 bases align to TRBD2. Unmatched junction bases numbered 9, after V lost 7 bases and J lost 4 bases. Germline CDR1 and CDR2: SQVTM and ANQGSEA. There are 15 residues in the CDR3.

This clonotype turned up a few times. The V call is TRBV15, the J call TRBJ2-5, with 9 bases lining up with TRBD1. The trim removed 4 bases at V and 1 base at J, leaving 4 bases unmatched. Germline loops: CDR1 LNHNV, CDR2 YYDKDF (reference sequence). The CDR3 is made up of 15 amino acids. CDR3 DNA sequence: TGTGCCACCAGCATCGGGACAGGGTTCCAAGAGACCCAGTACTTC. It encodes CATSIGTGFQETQYF.

V is TRBV7-6 and J is TRBJ2-5; D might be TRBD2 (6 bases). There are 14 residues in the CDR3. Germline assignment: CDR1 SGHVS and CDR2 FNYEAQ. V lost 6 bases and J 5 bases, leaving 16 bases between the germline ends. CDR3 protein: CASRPGEAGETQYF. In DNA, the CDR3 is TGTGCCAGCAGACCGGGGGAGGCGGGTGAGACCCAGTACTTC.

This clonotype was counted a few times. The chain combines TRBV12-3 or TRBV12-4 with TRBJ1-5, with TRBD1 identical over 12 bases. The V segment lost 4 bases and the J segment 6 bases; nucleotides outside the gene matches: 22. CDR3 length equals 21 residues. The DNA for the CDR3 is TGTGCCAGCAGTTCCCCCCGGGGCGGGACAGGGGGCCGGCCTGTGGTTCAGCCCCAGCATTTT. This sequence encodes CASSSPRGGTGGRPVVQPQHF.

This clonotype occurred a few times. In nucleotides, the CDR3 is TGTGCCAGCAGCAACCTAGCGGGAGGGCCTGATACGCAGTATTTT. It translates to CASSNLAGGPDTQYF. The chain employs TRBV12-3 or TRBV12-4 and TRBJ2-3; 12 bases line up with TRBD2. The J segment lost 6 bases and the V segment lost 6 bases, leaving 7 bases of the junction unmatched. This CDR3 is built from 15 residues.

This sequence joins TRBV30 and TRBJ1-6, with a weak D call TRBD1 (6 bases). The germline gives CDR1 GTSNPN, CDR2 SVGIG (reference sequence). The V end lost 5 bases, the J end lost 4 bases, and 12 bases lay between the germline ends. The CDR3 totals 14 residues. CDR3 protein: CAWVDRTYNSPLHF. The DNA of the CDR3 is TGTGCCTGGGTCGACAGGACTTATAATTCACCCCTCCACTTT.